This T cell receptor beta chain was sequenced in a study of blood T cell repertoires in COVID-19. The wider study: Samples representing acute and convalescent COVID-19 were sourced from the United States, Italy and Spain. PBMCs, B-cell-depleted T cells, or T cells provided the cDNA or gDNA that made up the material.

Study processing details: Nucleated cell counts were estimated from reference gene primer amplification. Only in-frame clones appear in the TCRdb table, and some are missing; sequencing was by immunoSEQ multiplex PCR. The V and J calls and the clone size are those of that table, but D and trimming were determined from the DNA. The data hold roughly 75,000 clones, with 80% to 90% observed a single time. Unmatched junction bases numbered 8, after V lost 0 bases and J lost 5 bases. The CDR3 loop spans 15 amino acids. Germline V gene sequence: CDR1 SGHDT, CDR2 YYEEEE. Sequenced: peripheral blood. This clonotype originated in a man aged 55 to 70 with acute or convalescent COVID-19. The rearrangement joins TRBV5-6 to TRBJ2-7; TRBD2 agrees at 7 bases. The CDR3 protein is CASSLGLGGGNEQYF. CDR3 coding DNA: TGTGCCAGCAGCTTGGGTCTTGGCGGGGGAAACGAGCAGTACTTC.